The following is a T cell receptor (beta chain) sequence with its context. Its antigen remains unidentified. Naive CD8 isolation took CD45RO-negative cells positively selected for CCR7 and excluded terminally differentiated effector memory CD45RA+ cells. This record belongs to a study of shared clonotypes between healthy human individuals. Turning to the study itself: The donor group consisted of two women and three men, aged 18 to 49. CD4 naive and CD4 memory each took three plates per donor, while CD8 naive took two and CD8 memory one. Whole-study findings and limits: Clonotype sharing across a few donors was observed for roughly 5% of naive CD4 clonotypes. Larger estimated richness was generally seen in naive subsets than in memory subsets.

Libraries were prepared by immunoSEQ multiplex PCR; TCRdb keeps only in-frame clonotypes and omits some of them. The sample lists about 2 million clones, about 95% seen once, with roughly 1.1% in the top ten. V gave up 1 base and J gave up 4 bases, with 10 bases separating them. CDR3 size: 14 residues. Germline V CDR1 and CDR2: SEHNR, FQNEAQ (reference sequence). Source material: naive CD8+ T cells sorted from blood. The chain combines TRBV7-9 with TRBJ2-5; D gene ambiguous. The sequence was collected from a man between 18 and 29 years old in good health. The CDR3 loop is CASSLVSPTETQYF. The CDR3 nucleotides are TGTGCCAGCAGCTTAGTGTCCCCGACAGAGACCCAGTACTTC. Full variable domain (missing parts from reference TRBV7-9 and TRBJ2-5): DTGVSQNPRHKITKRGQNVTFRCDPISEHNRLYWYRQTLGQGPEFLTYFQNEAQLEKSRLLSDRFSAERPKGSFSTLEIQRTEQGDSAMYLCASSLVSPTETQYFGPGTRLLVL.